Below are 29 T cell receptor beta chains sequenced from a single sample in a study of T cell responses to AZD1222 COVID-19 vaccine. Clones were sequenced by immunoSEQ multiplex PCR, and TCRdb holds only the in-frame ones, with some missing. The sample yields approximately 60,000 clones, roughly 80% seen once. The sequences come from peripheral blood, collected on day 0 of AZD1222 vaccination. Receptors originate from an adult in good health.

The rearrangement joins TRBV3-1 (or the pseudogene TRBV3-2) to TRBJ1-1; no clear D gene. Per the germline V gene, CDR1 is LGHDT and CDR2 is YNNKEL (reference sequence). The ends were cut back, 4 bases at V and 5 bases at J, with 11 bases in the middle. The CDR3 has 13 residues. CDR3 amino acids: CASSPASGTEAFF. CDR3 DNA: TGTGCCAGCAGCCCCGCGTCGGGGACTGAAGCTTTCTTT.

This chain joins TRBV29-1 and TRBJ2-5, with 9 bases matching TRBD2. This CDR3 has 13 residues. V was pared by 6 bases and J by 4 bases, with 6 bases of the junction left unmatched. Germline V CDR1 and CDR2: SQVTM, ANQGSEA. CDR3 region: CSVDMGLAETQYF. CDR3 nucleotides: TGCAGCGTCGACATGGGACTAGCAGAGACCCAGTACTTC.

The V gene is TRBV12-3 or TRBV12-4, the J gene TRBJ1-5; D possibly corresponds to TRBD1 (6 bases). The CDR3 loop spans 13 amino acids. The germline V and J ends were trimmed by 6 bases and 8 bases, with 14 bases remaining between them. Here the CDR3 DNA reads TGTGCCAGCAGCCTGAATTACAGGGAGCCCCAGCATTTT. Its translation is CASSLNYREPQHF.

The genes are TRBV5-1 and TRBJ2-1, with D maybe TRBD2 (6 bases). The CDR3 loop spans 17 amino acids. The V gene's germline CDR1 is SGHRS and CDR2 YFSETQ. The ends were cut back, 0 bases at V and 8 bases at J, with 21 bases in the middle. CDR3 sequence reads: CASSLGPRDLSIDEQFF. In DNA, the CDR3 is TGCGCCAGCAGCTTGGGGCCGCGGGACCTAAGCATCGATGAGCAGTTCTTC.

CDR3 sequence reads: CASSPSGETNEKLFF. The CDR3 nucleotides read TGCGCCAGCAGCCCCTCGGGGGAAACTAATGAAAAACTGTTTTTT. The V gene is TRBV5-1, the J gene TRBJ1-4; D is possibly TRBD1 (5 bases). The CDR3 is 15 amino acids. The V end was cut by 4 bases, the J end by 1 base, with 11 bases between. Germline V lookup: CDR1 SGHRS, CDR2 YFSETQ.

The CDR3 nucleotides read TGCGCCAGCAGCCGGGAAAGGACAGGGGCAAACACCATATATTTT. It yields the protein CASSRERTGANTIYF. The rearrangement uses TRBV4-3 and TRBJ1-3; 9 bases are shared with TRBD1. This CDR3 contains 15 residues. The germline V gene has CDR1 LGHNA and CDR2 YSLEER. V shed 4 bases, J shed 6 bases, and the junction held 7 bases outside the gene matches.

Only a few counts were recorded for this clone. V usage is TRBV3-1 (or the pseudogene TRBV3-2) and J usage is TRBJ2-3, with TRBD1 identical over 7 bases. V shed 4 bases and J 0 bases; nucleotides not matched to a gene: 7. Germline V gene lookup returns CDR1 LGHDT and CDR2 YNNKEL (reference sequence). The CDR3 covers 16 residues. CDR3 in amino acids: CASSPYGTASTDTQYF. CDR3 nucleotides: TGTGCCAGCAGCCCATACGGGACAGCCAGCACAGATACGCAGTATTTT.

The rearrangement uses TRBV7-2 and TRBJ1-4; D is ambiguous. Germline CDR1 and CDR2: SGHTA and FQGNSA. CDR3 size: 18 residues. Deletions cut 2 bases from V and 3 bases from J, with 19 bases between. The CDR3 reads CASSLKPRTSRANEKLFF. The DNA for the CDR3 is TGTGCCAGCAGCTTAAAGCCCCGCACTTCTCGTGCTAATGAAAAACTGTTTTTT.

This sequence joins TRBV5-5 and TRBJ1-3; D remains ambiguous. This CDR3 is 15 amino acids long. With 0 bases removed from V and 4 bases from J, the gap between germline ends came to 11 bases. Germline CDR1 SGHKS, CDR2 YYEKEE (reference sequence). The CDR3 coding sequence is TGTGCCAGCAGCTTGGCCCGTGGAGACGGAAACACCATATATTTT. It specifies CASSLARGDGNTIYF. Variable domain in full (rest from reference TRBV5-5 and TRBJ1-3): DAGVTQSPTHLIKTRGQQVTLRCSPISGHKSVSWYQQVLGQGPQFIFQYYEKEERGRGNFPDRFSARQFPNYSSELNVNALLLGDSALYLCASSLARGDGNTIYFGEGSWLTVV.

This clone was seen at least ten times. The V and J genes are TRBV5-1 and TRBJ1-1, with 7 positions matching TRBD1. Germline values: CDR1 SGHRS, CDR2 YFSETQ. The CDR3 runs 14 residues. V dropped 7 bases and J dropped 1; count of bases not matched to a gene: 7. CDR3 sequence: CASASGQPNTEAFF. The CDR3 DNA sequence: TGCGCCAGCGCGTCGGGACAGCCGAACACTGAAGCTTTCTTT.

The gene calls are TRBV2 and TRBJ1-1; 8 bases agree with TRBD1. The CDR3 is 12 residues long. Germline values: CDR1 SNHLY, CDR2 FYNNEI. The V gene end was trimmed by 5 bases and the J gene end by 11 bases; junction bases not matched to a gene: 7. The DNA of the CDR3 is TGTGCCAGCAGTCTTGGACAGGGAAGGGCTTTCTTT. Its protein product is CASSLGQGRAFF.

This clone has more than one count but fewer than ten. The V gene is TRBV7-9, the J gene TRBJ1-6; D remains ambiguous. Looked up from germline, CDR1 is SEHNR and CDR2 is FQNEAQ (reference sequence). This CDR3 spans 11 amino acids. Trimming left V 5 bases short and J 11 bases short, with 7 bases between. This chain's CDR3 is CASSLGAPLHF. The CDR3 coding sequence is TGTGCCAGCAGCCTCGGGGCACCCCTCCACTTT.

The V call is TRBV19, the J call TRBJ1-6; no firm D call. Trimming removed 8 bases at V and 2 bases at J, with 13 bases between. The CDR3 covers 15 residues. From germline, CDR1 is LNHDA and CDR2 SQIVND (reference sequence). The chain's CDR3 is CASQEAGTYNSPLHF. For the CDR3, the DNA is TGTGCCAGTCAAGAAGCGGGAACCTATAATTCACCCCTCCACTTT.

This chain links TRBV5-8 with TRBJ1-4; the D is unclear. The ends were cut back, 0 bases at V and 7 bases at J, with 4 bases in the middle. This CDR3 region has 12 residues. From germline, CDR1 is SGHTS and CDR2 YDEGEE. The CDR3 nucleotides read TGTGCCAGCAGCTTGGATGCTGAAAAACTGTTTTTT. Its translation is CASSLDAEKLFF. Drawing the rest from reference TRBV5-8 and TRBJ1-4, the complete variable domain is EAGVTQSPTHLIKTRGQQATLRCSPISGHTSVYWYQQALGLGLQFLLWYDEGEERNRGNFPPRFSGRQFPNYSSELNVNALELEDSALYLCASSLDAEKLFFGSGTQLSVL.

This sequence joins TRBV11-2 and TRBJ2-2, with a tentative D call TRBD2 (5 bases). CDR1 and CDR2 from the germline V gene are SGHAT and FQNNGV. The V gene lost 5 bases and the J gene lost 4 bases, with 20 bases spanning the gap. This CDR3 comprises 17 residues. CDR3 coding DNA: TGTGCCAGCAGCCCTCCTCCGGGGTCGGAAGGCACCGGGGAGCTGTTTTTT. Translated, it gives CASSPPPGSEGTGELFF.

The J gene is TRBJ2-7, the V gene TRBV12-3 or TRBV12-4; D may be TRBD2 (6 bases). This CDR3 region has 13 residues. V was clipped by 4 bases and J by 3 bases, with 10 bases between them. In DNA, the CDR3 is TGTGCCAGCAGTTATGGACTAAACTACGAGCAGTACTTC. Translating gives CASSYGLNYEQYF.

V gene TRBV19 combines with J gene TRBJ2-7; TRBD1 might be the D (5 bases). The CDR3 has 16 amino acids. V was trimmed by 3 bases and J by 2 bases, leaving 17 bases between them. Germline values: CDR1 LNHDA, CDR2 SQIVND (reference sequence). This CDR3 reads CASSIGHEGVAYEQYF. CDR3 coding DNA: TGTGCCAGTAGTATCGGACACGAAGGGGTGGCCTACGAGCAGTACTTC.

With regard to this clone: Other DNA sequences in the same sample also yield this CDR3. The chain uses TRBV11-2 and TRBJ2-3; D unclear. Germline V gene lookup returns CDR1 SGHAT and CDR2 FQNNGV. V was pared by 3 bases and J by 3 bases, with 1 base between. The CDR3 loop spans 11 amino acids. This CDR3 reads CASSLTDTQYF. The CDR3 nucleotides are TGTGCCAGCAGCTTGACAGATACGCAGTATTTT.

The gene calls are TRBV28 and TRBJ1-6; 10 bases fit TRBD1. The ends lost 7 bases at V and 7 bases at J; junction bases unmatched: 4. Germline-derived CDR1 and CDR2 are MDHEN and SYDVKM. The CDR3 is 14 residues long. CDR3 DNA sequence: TGTGCCAGCACCTGGACAGGGGGGAATTCACCCCTCCACTTT. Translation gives CASTWTGGNSPLHF.

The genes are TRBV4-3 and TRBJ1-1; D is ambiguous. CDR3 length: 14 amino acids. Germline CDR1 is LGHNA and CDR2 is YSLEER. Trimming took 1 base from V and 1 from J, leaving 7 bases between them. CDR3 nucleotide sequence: TGCGCCAGCAGCCAAGTACAGACGAACACTGAAGCTTTCTTT. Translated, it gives CASSQVQTNTEAFF.

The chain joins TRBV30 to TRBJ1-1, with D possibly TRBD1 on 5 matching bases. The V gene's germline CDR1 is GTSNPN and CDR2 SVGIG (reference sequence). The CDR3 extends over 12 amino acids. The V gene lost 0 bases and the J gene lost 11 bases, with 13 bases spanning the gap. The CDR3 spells CAWSVEGLGAFF. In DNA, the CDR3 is TGTGCCTGGAGTGTCGAGGGGCTTGGGGCTTTCTTT. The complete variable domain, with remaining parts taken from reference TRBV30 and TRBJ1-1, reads SQTIHQWPATLVQPVGSPLSLECTVEGTSNPNLYWYRQAAGRGLQLLFYSVGIGQISSEVPQNLSASRPQDRQFILSSKKLLLSDSGFYLCAWSVEGLGAFFGQGTRLTVV.

CDR3: CASSPFYRLGNQPQHF. The CDR3 DNA sequence: TGTGCCAGCAGCCCCTTTTACAGGCTTGGCAATCAGCCCCAGCATTTT. The rearrangement uses TRBV5-5 and TRBJ1-5, with a possible D match to TRBD1 (5 bases). The CDR3 has 16 residues. Germline CDR1 reads SGHKS; CDR2 reads YYEKEE (reference sequence). The ends were cut back, 4 bases at V and 2 bases at J, with 16 bases in the middle. The whole variable domain, filled in from reference TRBV5-5 and TRBJ1-5, reads DAGVTQSPTHLIKTRGQQVTLRCSPISGHKSVSWYQQVLGQGPQFIFQYYEKEERGRGNFPDRFSARQFPNYSSELNVNALLLGDSALYLCASSPFYRLGNQPQHFGDGTRLSIL.

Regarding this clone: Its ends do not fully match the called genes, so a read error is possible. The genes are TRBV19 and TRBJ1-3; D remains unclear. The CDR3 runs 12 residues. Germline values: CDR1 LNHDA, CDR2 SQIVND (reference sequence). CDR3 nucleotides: TGTGCCAGTAGGGAGTCTGTAAACACCATATATTTT. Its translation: CASRESVNTIYF.

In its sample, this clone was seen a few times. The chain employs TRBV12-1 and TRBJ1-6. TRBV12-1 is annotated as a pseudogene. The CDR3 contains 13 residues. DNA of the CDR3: TGTGCCAGCAGCTTCTGGCCCCGAAGCCCCCTCCACTTT. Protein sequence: CASSFWPRSPLHF.

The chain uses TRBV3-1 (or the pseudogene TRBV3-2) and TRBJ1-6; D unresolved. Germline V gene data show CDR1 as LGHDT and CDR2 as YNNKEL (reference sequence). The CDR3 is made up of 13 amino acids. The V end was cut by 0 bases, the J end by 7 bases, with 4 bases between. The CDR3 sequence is CASSQDKNSPLHF. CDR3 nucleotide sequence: TGTGCCAGCAGCCAAGACAAAAATTCACCCCTCCACTTT.

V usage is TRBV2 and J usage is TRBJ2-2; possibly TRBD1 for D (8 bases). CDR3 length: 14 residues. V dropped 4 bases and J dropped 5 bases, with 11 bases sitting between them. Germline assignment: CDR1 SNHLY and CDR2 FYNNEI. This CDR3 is CASSVQGGTGELFF. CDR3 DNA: TGTGCCAGCAGTGTACAGGGGGGGACCGGGGAGCTGTTTTTT.

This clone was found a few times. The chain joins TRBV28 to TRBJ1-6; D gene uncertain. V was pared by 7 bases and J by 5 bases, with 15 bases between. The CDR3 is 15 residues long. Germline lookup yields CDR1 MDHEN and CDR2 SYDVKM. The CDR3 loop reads CASISPLGNNSPLHF. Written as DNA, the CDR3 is TGTGCCAGCATTTCCCCCCTTGGCAATAATTCACCCCTCCACTTT.

The CDR3 DNA reads as TGTGCCAGCAGCGTAGATCCGACAGGGTGGTCACCCCTCCACTTT. Translating it yields CASSVDPTGWSPLHF. The V and J genes are TRBV9 and TRBJ1-6; 7 positions match TRBD1. The CDR3 is made up of 15 amino acids. V gave up 0 bases and J gave up 10 bases; unmatched junction bases: 7. Germline loops: CDR1 SGDLS, CDR2 YYNGEE.

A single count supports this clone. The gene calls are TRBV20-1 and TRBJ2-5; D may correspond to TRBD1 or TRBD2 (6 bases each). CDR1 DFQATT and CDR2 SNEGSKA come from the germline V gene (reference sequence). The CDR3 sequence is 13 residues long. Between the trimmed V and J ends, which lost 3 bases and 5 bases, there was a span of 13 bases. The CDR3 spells CSASGGRAETQYF. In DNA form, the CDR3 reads TGCAGTGCTAGTGGGGGGCGCGCGGAGACCCAGTACTTC.